Following are 16 T cell receptor beta chains from one sample sequenced in a study of spatial heterogeneity in lung cancer (dated by TCRdb to the late 2010s). What the study reported, not specific to this receptor: The tumor nonsynonymous mutation count correlated with the number of expanded intratumoral alpha and beta TCRs.

The time point label, read with the paper, signifies: sample taken at primary tumor resection. Library preparation employed 5' RACE. The listed sequencing device is NextSeq 500. TCRdb passed the public sequencing reads through fastp at Q25 and MiXCR, retaining productive beta sequences. Each CDR3 protein gets just one entry, which takes the most common genes and DNA from the rows behind it. Across this sample there are 2,500 to 3,500 distinct CDR3 sequences, with about half seen only once. The ten largest clones represent around 60% of the sample. Antigen specificity for these receptors is unknown. This material consisted of lung tumor tissue, taken at surgery. The receptors originated from a male donor with early-stage non-small cell lung cancer.

As concerns this clonotype: This beta chain lies outside the target of a library built for alpha chains; its clone size means little. J is TRBJ2-1 and V is TRBV24-1; D perhaps matches TRBD1 (6 bases). With 5 bases removed from V and 13 bases from J, the gap between germline ends came to 11 bases. The CDR3 extends over 11 amino acids. CDR1 and CDR2 (germline): KGHDR, SFDVKD. CDR3 DNA: TGTGCCACCAGTGTCCGGGACACCCAGTTCTTC. This gives the protein CATSVRDTQFF.

This clonotype has only a few counts. Because this beta chain is a stray read in a library intended to capture alpha chains, its abundance should not be given much weight. The chain joins TRBV4-2 to TRBJ1-2, with 8 positions matching TRBD1. Germline CDR1 is LGHNA and CDR2 is YNFKEQ. This CDR3 is 13 amino acids long. V shed 4 bases and J 7 bases; nucleotides not matched to a gene: 5. The CDR3 sequence is CASSPDRAGGYTF. CDR3 sequence (DNA): TGTGCCAGCAGCCCGGACAGGGCGGGTGGCTACACCTTC.

Worth noting for this clonotype: A library prepared for alpha chains yielded this beta chain as an off-target read; its size is of little meaning. This chain uses TRBV11-2 with TRBJ2-3; the match to TRBD2 covers 12 bases. V lost 0 bases and J lost 4; bases outside the gene matches: 8. The CDR3 runs to 18 residues. Germline lookup yields CDR1 SGHAT and CDR2 FQNNGV. In nucleotides, the CDR3 is TGTGCCAGCAGCTTAGATCTAGCGGGAGGGCCCTCGGCAGATACGCAGTATTTT. Encoded protein: CASSLDLAGGPSADTQYF. The whole variable domain, filled in from reference TRBV11-2 and TRBJ2-3, reads EAGVAQSPRYKIIEKRQSVAFWCNPISGHATLYWYQQILGQGPKLLIQFQNNGVVDDSQLPKDRFSAERLKGVDSTLKIQPAKLEDSAVYLCASSLDLAGGPSADTQYFGPGTRLTVL.

For this clonotype: This beta chain was picked up by a library intended for alpha chains and is off target, so its count carries little meaning. The rearrangement uses TRBV2 and TRBJ1-6; D unclear. V shed 7 bases and J shed 7 bases, with 11 bases lying between them. The CDR3 has 13 residues. The germline V gene has CDR1 SNHLY and CDR2 FYNNEI. CDR3 sequence reads: CASIYEENSPLHF. The CDR3 DNA is TGTGCCAGCATATACGAGGAGAATTCACCCCTCCACTTT. Supplemented by reference TRBV2 and TRBJ1-6, the full variable domain reads EPEVTQTPSHQVTQMGQEVILRCVPISNHLYFYWYRQILGQKVEFLVSFYNNEISEKSEIFDDQFSVERPDGSNFTLKIRSTKLEDSAMYFCASIYEENSPLHFGNGTRLTVT.

By its share, this clonotype is medium-sized. For a library built for alpha chains, this beta chain is a stray read; little rests on its size. The chain joins TRBV27 to TRBJ2-5; 7 nucleotides match TRBD1. Germline-derived CDR1 and CDR2 are MNHEY and SMNVEV (reference sequence). V dropped 3 bases and J dropped 1; count of bases not matched to a gene: 5. This CDR3 has 15 residues. In DNA, the CDR3 is TGTGCCAGCAGTTTTGCACAGGGGCCCCAAGAGACCCAGTACTTC. Encoded protein: CASSFAQGPQETQYF.

A word on this clonotype: This beta chain is an off-target read within a library intended for alpha chains, so its frequency means little. V usage is TRBV4-3 and J usage is TRBJ1-2; D is perhaps TRBD1 (5 bases). Looked up from germline, CDR1 is LGHNA and CDR2 is YSLEER. This CDR3 is 17 amino acids long. V was pared by 3 bases and J by 4 bases, with 21 bases between. CDR3 nucleotides: TGCGCCAGCAGCCAGGAAACCGGGACCGAGAGACGCTATGGCTACACCTTC. Its translation is CASSQETGTERRYGYTF.

This clonotype was found a few times. This beta chain is off target for a library built for alpha chains, so its abundance means little. V gene TRBV3-1 combines with J gene TRBJ2-2; D gene uncertain. The CDR3 sequence is 16 residues long. Germline lookup yields CDR1 LGHDT and CDR2 YNNKEL (reference sequence). Trimming removed 5 bases from V and 1 base from J, with 14 bases in between. The CDR3 DNA reads TGTGCCAGCAGCTTAGAACAACTCAGGAACACCGGGGAGCTGTTTTTT. Encoded protein: CASSLEQLRNTGELFF.

Comment on this clonotype: With the library built for alpha chains, this beta chain is off target and its frequency is not meaningful. The rearrangement links TRBV25-1 to TRBJ2-1; no firm D call. Trimming cost V 4 bases and J 10 bases, with 8 bases left between them. The CDR3 is 11 amino acids. Germline CDR1 and CDR2: MGHDK and SYGVNS. In nucleotides, the CDR3 is TGTGCCAGCAGTGTAACAGCCGAGCAGTTCTTC. Translation gives CASSVTAEQFF.

On this clonotype itself: Since the library was made to target alpha chains, this beta chain is a stray read and its abundance is not meaningful. CDR3 bases: TGCGCCAGCAGCTTGACTAGCGGGAGGCCGAACACCGGGGAGCTGTTTTTT. This sequence encodes CASSLTSGRPNTGELFF. The rearrangement links TRBV5-1 to TRBJ2-2; the match to TRBD2 covers 12 bases. The J segment lost 0 bases and the V segment lost 1 base, leaving 1 base of the junction unmatched. The CDR3 loop spans 17 amino acids. The germline V gene has CDR1 SGHRS and CDR2 YFSETQ.

This clonotype showed up many times. This beta chain turned up in a library designed for alpha chains; as an off-target read, its abundance says little. The CDR3 DNA reads as TGCAGTGCTAAGCGGGAGTTTAGCAATGAGCAGTTCTTC. This sequence encodes CSAKREFSNEQFF. This chain connects TRBV20-1 to TRBJ2-1; 8 positions match TRBD2. Germline assignment: CDR1 DFQATT and CDR2 SNEGSKA (reference sequence). Trimming removed 4 bases from V and 6 bases from J; junction bases left unmatched: 5. The CDR3 runs to 13 residues.

By proportion, this clonotype is medium-sized. The library was designed around alpha chains, so this beta chain is a stray read whose abundance carries little weight. This rearrangement joins TRBV6-5 to TRBJ2-5, with 10 bases aligning to TRBD1. The CDR3 totals 15 residues. V gave up 2 bases and J gave up 5 bases; unmatched junction bases: 5. Germline CDR1 reads MNHEY; CDR2 reads SVGAGI. The CDR3, as DNA: TGTGCCAGCAGTTACGGACAGGGGGAGTTGGAGACCCAGTACTTC. Amino acids: CASSYGQGELETQYF.

As to this clonotype: The library was prepared for alpha chains; this beta chain is a stray read, so its frequency means little. CDR3 loop: CASSPFQTSGDTQYF. CDR3 in DNA: TGTGCCAGCAGCCCCTTTCAGACAAGCGGAGATACGCAGTATTTT. The J gene is TRBJ2-3, the V gene TRBV11-2, with D possibly being TRBD2 (5 bases). Trimming stripped 5 bases from V and 5 bases from J, with 17 bases between. The CDR3 is 15 residues long. CDR1 SGHAT and CDR2 FQNNGV come from the germline V gene.

A remark on this clonotype: Since the library was made to target alpha chains, this beta chain is a stray read and its abundance is not meaningful. The V and J genes are TRBV20-1 and TRBJ2-7; TRBD2 matches 9 bases. The ends lost 1 base at V and 3 bases at J; junction bases unmatched: 4. The CDR3 is 14 amino acids. CDR1 and CDR2 from the germline V gene are DFQATT and SNEGSKA (reference sequence). CDR3 region: CSARAPSGNYEQYF. CDR3 in DNA: TGCAGTGCTAGAGCCCCTAGCGGGAACTACGAGCAGTACTTC.

In the case of this clonotype: A library prepared for alpha chains yielded this beta chain as an off-target read; its size is of little meaning. The V call is TRBV12-3 or TRBV12-4, the J call TRBJ2-5; D tentatively reads TRBD1 or TRBD2 (5 bases each). V lost 5 bases and J lost 4, with 11 bases in between. This CDR3 spans 13 amino acids. The CDR3 DNA reads as TGTGCCAGCAGTCCGTTTGGGGGAGAGACCCAGTACTTC. Amino acids: CASSPFGGETQYF.

With respect to this clonotype: Because the library targeted alpha chains, this beta chain is an off-target read whose size means little. V gene TRBV10-3 combines with J gene TRBJ2-4; 8 positions agree with TRBD1. The CDR3 covers 13 residues. Germline CDR1 is ENHRY and CDR2 is SYGVKD. V dropped 8 bases and J dropped 3; count of bases not matched to a gene: 3. As DNA, the CDR3 is TGTGCCATCCTCGACAGGGGCAAAAACATTCAGTACTTC. Protein product: CAILDRGKNIQYF.

Points on this clonotype: This beta chain appears as a stray read in a library generated for alpha chains; its size is not informative. The V call is TRBV28, the J call TRBJ2-1; 7 nucleotides align to TRBD2. Losses at the gene ends were 3 bases for V and 8 bases for J; bases not matched to a gene: 16. Germline values: CDR1 MDHEN, CDR2 SYDVKM. The CDR3 has 17 amino acids. CDR3 nucleotides: TGTGCCAGCAGTTTCGTCCCTGGTGGGAGGGCTGGGGATGAGCAGTTCTTC. As protein: CASSFVPGGRAGDEQFF. Full variable domain (rest looked up from reference TRBV28 and TRBJ2-1): DVKVTQSSRYLVKRTGEKVFLECVQDMDHENMFWYRQDPGLGLRLIYFSYDVKMKEKGDIPEGYSVSREKKERFSLILESASTNQTSMYLCASSFVPGGRAGDEQFFGPGTRLTVL.